One and the same sample provided the 13 T cell receptor beta chains below, sequenced in a study of blood T cell repertoires in COVID-19. Here immunoSEQ multiplex PCR was the method, and the copy in TCRdb shows in-frame clones only, minus some. Among a few hundred thousand clones, 70% to 90% were seen once, and the ten largest hold 3% to 4%. What was sequenced was peripheral blood. These receptors originate from a woman aged 50 to 60 with active or convalescent COVID-19.

This chain links TRBV29-1 with TRBJ2-5, with a tentative D call TRBD2 (6 bases). Germline CDR1 is SQVTM and CDR2 is ANQGSEA. Trimming stripped 6 bases from V and 5 bases from J, with 13 bases between. This CDR3 spans 12 amino acids. CDR3 DNA: TGCAGCGTCGTTAGCGGTGGGGAGACCCAGTACTTC. The encoded protein is CSVVSGGETQYF.

The chain couples TRBV7-3 to TRBJ2-3; 9 nucleotides line up with TRBD2. CDR1 is SGHTA, CDR2 FQGTGA, per germline. V lost 3 bases, J lost 0 bases, and 1 base stayed unmatched. CDR3 length: 15 amino acids. The CDR3 sequence is CASSFLAGSTDTQYF. The CDR3 DNA reads as TGTGCCAGCAGCTTTCTAGCGGGGAGCACAGATACGCAGTATTTT.

The V gene is TRBV18, the J gene TRBJ1-1; possible D gene TRBD1, 6 bases. V lost 4 bases, J lost 4 bases, and 13 bases lay in between. CDR3 length equals 14 residues. Germline CDR1 KGHSH, CDR2 LQKENI. The CDR3 nucleotides are TGTGCCAGCTCACAAGAAACACAGGGCACTGAAGCTTTCTTT. Protein product: CASSQETQGTEAFF. The entire variable domain, with the rest obtained from reference TRBV18 and TRBJ1-1, is as follows: NAGVMQNPRHLVRRRGQEARLRCSPMKGHSHVYWYRQLPEEGLKFMVYLQKENIIDESGMPKERFSAEFPKEGPSILRIQQVVRGDSAAYFCASSQETQGTEAFFGQGTRLTVV.

The chain links TRBV27 to TRBJ2-6, with TRBD2 identical over 8 bases. Germline V gives CDR1 MNHEY, CDR2 SMNVEV (reference sequence). This CDR3 comprises 21 residues. J lost 0 bases, V lost 3 bases, and 16 bases had no gene match. CDR3 DNA sequence: TGTGCCAGCAGTTTTGGGAGATACCGGACTAGCCCATTCTCTGGGGCCAACGTCCTGACTTTC. This sequence encodes CASSFGRYRTSPFSGANVLTF.

V and J are TRBV12-3 or TRBV12-4 and TRBJ1-2, with a weak D call TRBD1 (6 bases). The V end was cut by 7 bases, the J end by 1 base, with 10 bases between. This CDR3 region has 13 residues. CDR3 sequence reads: CASTPGDNYGYTF. For the CDR3, the DNA is TGTGCCAGCACCCCAGGGGATAACTATGGCTACACCTTC.

The rearrangement links TRBV5-1 to TRBJ2-5; D is perhaps TRBD1 (6 bases). Germline V gene data show CDR1 as SGHRS and CDR2 as YFSETQ. The CDR3 runs to 15 residues. V lost 0 bases and J lost 4, with 13 bases in between. CDR3 loop: CASSLDGGRGETQYF. DNA of the CDR3: TGCGCCAGCAGCTTGGATGGGGGCAGGGGAGAGACCCAGTACTTC.

There are a few counts of this clone. This chain uses TRBV4-2 with TRBJ1-1; D call uncertain. Trimming stripped 0 bases from V and 1 base from J, with 6 bases between. Germline loops: CDR1 LGHNA, CDR2 YNFKEQ. This CDR3 is built from 14 residues. The CDR3 loop is CASSQDGRNTEAFF. In nucleotides, the CDR3 is TGTGCCAGCAGCCAAGATGGCAGGAACACTGAAGCTTTCTTT.

The chain has TRBV7-2 and TRBJ1-2, with D possibly TRBD1 on 5 matching bases. The germline V and J ends were trimmed by 1 base and 7 bases, with 10 bases remaining between them. Germline CDR1 and CDR2: SGHTA and FQGNSA. This CDR3 is built from 13 residues. The CDR3 DNA is TGTGCCAGCAGCTTAGGTCCAGACAGTGGCTACACCTTC. This sequence encodes CASSLGPDSGYTF.

The rearrangement links TRBV20-1 to TRBJ2-1; possible D gene TRBD1, 6 bases. This CDR3 is 16 amino acids long. Germline-derived CDR1 and CDR2 are DFQATT and SNEGSKA (reference sequence). V lost 3 bases to trimming and J lost 7 bases, with 22 bases between them. The CDR3 bases are TGCAGTGCTAGTGGGTCCGGGACACCCCGAGGGAATGAGCAGTTCTTC. It specifies CSASGSGTPRGNEQFF.

This clone occurred a few times. The chain employs TRBV5-4 and TRBJ1-6, with D maybe TRBD1 (5 bases). Trimming took 4 bases from V and 7 from J, leaving 12 bases between them. Germline-derived CDR1 and CDR2 are SGHNT and YYREEE (reference sequence). This CDR3 region has 14 residues. The CDR3 DNA reads as TGTGCCAGCAGCCCAGGGTGGATCAATTCACCCCTCCACTTT. Amino acids: CASSPGWINSPLHF.

This chain joins TRBV28 and TRBJ1-5; D gene uncertain. The CDR3 totals 16 residues. Germline V gene data show CDR1 as MDHEN and CDR2 as SYDVKM. V was shortened by 3 bases and J by 2 bases, with 14 bases between the two germline ends. CDR3 nucleotide sequence: TGTGCCAGCAGTTTTAGCGGGATATTGGGCAATCAGCCCCAGCATTTT. Translated, it gives CASSFSGILGNQPQHF.

This chain uses TRBV27 with TRBJ2-7; TRBD2 is a possible D gene (6 bases). The CDR3 spans 15 residues. Germline CDR1 and CDR2: MNHEY and SMNVEV (reference sequence). Trimming removed 2 bases at V and 9 bases at J, with 20 bases between. CDR3 DNA sequence: TGTGCCAGCAGTTTAGGGGGGAGAGGGACCCGGGGGCAGTACTTC. Protein sequence: CASSLGGRGTRGQYF.

V is TRBV11-3 and J is TRBJ2-5, with 13 bases identical to TRBD2. The CDR3 is 16 residues long. V shed 5 bases and J 3 bases; nucleotides not matched to a gene: 6. The germline gives CDR1 SGHNT, CDR2 YENEEA. The CDR3 DNA reads as TGTGCCAGCAGCCCTGGACTAGCGGGGGCAAAAGAGACCCAGTACTTC. As protein: CASSPGLAGAKETQYF.